A selection of T cell receptor beta chains follows, all from one sample in a study of T cell changes during pregnancy in multiple sclerosis. Profiled with immunoSEQ multiplex PCR; TCRdb holds only in-frame clones, not every one. The sample has about 99,000 clones, under 95% seen once. The sequencing used peripheral blood, collected after pregnancy. The receptor source for this set is a female donor with multiple sclerosis, enrolled in a pregnancy study. The CDR3 runs from the conserved cysteine through the conserved F or W. D genes are given only for firm matches. Clone size is not always given. Where it is, it says once, few, many or a class for expanded clones.

abundance: .
v_gene: TRBV19
d_gene: .
j_gene: TRBJ2-5
CDR3aa: CASSIGLGETQYF
CDR3nt: TGTGCCAGTAGTATAGGACTGGGAGAGACCCAGTACTTC

abundance: .
v_gene: TRBV7-9
d_gene: TRBD2
j_gene: TRBJ2-1
CDR3aa: CASSLVGGGVDEQFF
CDR3nt: TGTGCCAGCAGCTTAGTCGGGGGAGGGGTCGATGAGCAGTTCTTC

abundance: .
v_gene: TRBV11-2
d_gene: TRBD1
j_gene: TRBJ1-1
CDR3aa: CASSRQGGTEAFF
CDR3nt: TGTGCCAGCAGCCGACAGGGTGGCACTGAAGCTTTCTTT

abundance: .
v_gene: TRBV5-6
d_gene: .
j_gene: TRBJ2-5
CDR3aa: CASSFAQNQETQYF
CDR3nt: TGTGCCAGCAGCTTTGCACAGAACCAAGAGACCCAGTACTTC

abundance: .
v_gene: TRBV7-3
d_gene: .
j_gene: TRBJ2-1
CDR3aa: CASSYPGREYNEQFF
CDR3nt: TGTGCCAGCAGCTACCCGGGACGGGAGTACAATGAGCAGTTCTTC

abundance: .
v_gene: TRBV5-4
d_gene: .
j_gene: TRBJ1-1
CDR3aa: CASSQPGNTEAFF
CDR3nt: TGTGCCAGCAGCCAACCCGGGAACACTGAAGCTTTCTTT

abundance: .
v_gene: TRBV2
d_gene: TRBD2
j_gene: TRBJ2-1
CDR3aa: CASSEGLAGGPDNEQFF
CDR3nt: TGTGCCAGCAGTGAGGGACTAGCGGGAGGGCCTGACAATGAGCAGTTCTTC

abundance: .
v_gene: TRBV28
d_gene: TRBD1
j_gene: TRBJ2-7
CDR3aa: CASSSIRGTGAYEQYF
CDR3nt: TGTGCCAGCAGCTCAATAAGGGGGACAGGTGCCTACGAGCAGTACTTC

abundance: once
v_gene: TRBV2
d_gene: .
j_gene: TRBJ2-1
CDR3aa: CASSELEGSTYNEQFF
CDR3nt: TGTGCCAGCAGTGAGTTGGAGGGGTCGACCTACAATGAGCAGTTCTTC

abundance: once
v_gene: TRBV12-1
d_gene: .
j_gene: TRBJ2-1
CDR3aa: CASSARTSGRGFF
CDR3nt: TGTGCCAGCAGCGCCCGGACTAGCGGGAGGGGGTTCTTC

abundance: .
v_gene: TRBV7-3
d_gene: TRBD1
j_gene: TRBJ2-7
CDR3aa: CASSLLAGGVKEQYF
CDR3nt: TGTGCCAGCAGCTTATTGGCAGGGGGCGTTAAGGAGCAGTACTTC

abundance: .
v_gene: TRBV6-1
d_gene: TRBD2
j_gene: TRBJ2-7
CDR3aa: CASSSSGLYEQYF
CDR3nt: TGTGCCAGCAGTTCTAGCGGCCTCTACGAGCAGTACTTC

abundance: .
v_gene: TRBV30
d_gene: TRBD2
j_gene: TRBJ2-2
CDR3aa: CAWSVGGRGTGELFF
CDR3nt: TGTGCCTGGAGTGTAGGCGGGAGAGGCACCGGGGAGCTGTTTTTT

abundance: .
v_gene: TRBV27
d_gene: .
j_gene: TRBJ2-1
CDR3aa: CASSPRPSNEQFF
CDR3nt: TGTGCCAGCAGTCCGAGGCCTAGCAATGAGCAGTTCTTC

abundance: .
v_gene: TRBV30
d_gene: .
j_gene: TRBJ2-7
CDR3aa: CAWSVPGYSYEQYF
CDR3nt: TGTGCCTGGAGTGTACCAGGTTACTCCTACGAGCAGTACTTC

abundance: .
v_gene: TRBV6-6
d_gene: .
j_gene: TRBJ2-7
CDR3aa: CAVSGRSYEQYF
CDR3nt: TGTGCCGTCAGCGGCAGGAGCTACGAGCAGTACTTC

abundance: .
v_gene: TRBV19
d_gene: .
j_gene: TRBJ1-2
CDR3aa: CASSIFQAGGYTF
CDR3nt: TGTGCCAGTAGTATTTTCCAGGCTGGGGGCTACACCTTC

abundance: .
v_gene: TRBV27
d_gene: .
j_gene: TRBJ1-1
CDR3aa: CASSLSRGTEAFF
CDR3nt: TGTGCCAGCAGTTTATCCAGGGGCACTGAAGCTTTCTTT

abundance: .
v_gene: TRBV10-3
d_gene: TRBD2
j_gene: TRBJ2-2
CDR3aa: CATGTSGSHGELFF
CDR3nt: TGTGCCACCGGGACTAGCGGGAGTCACGGGGAGCTGTTTTTT

abundance: .
v_gene: TRBV30
d_gene: .
j_gene: TRBJ1-1
CDR3aa: CAWSVSSGKTEAFF
CDR3nt: TGTGCCTGGAGTGTTTCTTCAGGGAAGACTGAAGCTTTCTTT

abundance: .
v_gene: TRBV5-4
d_gene: TRBD2
j_gene: TRBJ2-1
CDR3aa: CASRPTSGSNEQFF
CDR3nt: TGTGCCAGCAGACCGACTAGCGGGAGTAATGAGCAGTTCTTC

abundance: .
v_gene: TRBV4-3
d_gene: .
j_gene: TRBJ2-7
CDR3aa: CASSQAHGTYEQYF
CDR3nt: TGCGCCAGCAGCCAAGCGCACGGGACCTACGAGCAGTACTTC

abundance: .
v_gene: TRBV5-1
d_gene: TRBD2
j_gene: TRBJ2-1
CDR3aa: CASSARGLEYNEQFF
CDR3nt: TGCGCCAGCAGCGCGAGGGGACTAGAATACAATGAGCAGTTCTTC

abundance: .
v_gene: TRBV18
d_gene: .
j_gene: TRBJ2-7
CDR3aa: CASSPLDSSYEQYF
CDR3nt: TGTGCCAGCTCACCACTGGACAGCTCCTACGAGCAGTACTTC

abundance: .
v_gene: TRBV13
d_gene: .
j_gene: TRBJ1-4
CDR3aa: CASSLTGPNEKLFF
CDR3nt: TGTGCCAGCAGCCTTACAGGGCCGAATGAAAAACTGTTTTTT

abundance: .
v_gene: TRBV7-8
d_gene: TRBD1
j_gene: TRBJ1-5
CDR3aa: CASSSRQGLSNQPQHF
CDR3nt: TGTGCCAGCAGCTCCAGACAGGGACTTAGCAATCAGCCCCAGCATTTT

abundance: .
v_gene: TRBV28
d_gene: .
j_gene: TRBJ1-2
CDR3aa: CASSPTENGYTF
CDR3nt: TGTGCCAGCAGTCCAACAGAGAATGGCTACACCTTC

abundance: once
v_gene: TRBV13
d_gene: .
j_gene: TRBJ2-2
CDR3aa: CASSLQVRNTGELFF
CDR3nt: TGTGCCAGCAGCCTACAGGTCAGAAACACCGGGGAGCTGTTTTTT

abundance: .
v_gene: TRBV5-1
d_gene: .
j_gene: TRBJ1-1
CDR3aa: CASSLSPSGHPNTEAFF
CDR3nt: TGCGCCAGCAGCTTGTCACCCTCGGGACACCCGAACACTGAAGCTTTCTTT

abundance: .
v_gene: TRBV5-4
d_gene: TRBD1
j_gene: TRBJ1-2
CDR3aa: CASSFGGQPYGYTF
CDR3nt: TGTGCCAGCAGCTTTGGGGGACAGCCCTATGGCTACACCTTC